Included here is one T cell receptor (beta chain) sequence, with context. Its antigen target is currently unknown. Base qualities are missing; no much larger clone stands one base away. The intended sense of this specimen's time point label: baseline before first vaccination. Vaccinee samples were obtained from the UK trials COV001 and COV002, which included a single-blind randomized controlled phase 2/3 trial of AZD1222 (ChAdOx1 nCoV-19) in healthy adults. For TCRbeta chain sequencing, PBMC samples from trial participants were taken at day 0 and at day 28 after the second dose. This sample is drawn from a study of T cell responses to AZD1222 COVID-19 vaccine (dated by TCRdb to the early 2020s). The study in broad terms: AZD1222 recipients given second doses at about 4 weeks or at about 12 weeks were pooled, since spike-specific TCR depth and breadth were not found to differ between the two schedules. A total of over 230 trial participants underwent TCR sequencing, of whom 207 received two doses of AZD1222 and about 25 received two doses of the MenACWY control vaccine. Trial participants were enrolled by age into 18-55, 56-69 and 70-plus year subgroups, with roughly 160, 29 and 62 TCR-sequenced participants respectively. General study outcomes and caveats: Nearly half of unique spike-specific TCRs reportedly recognized epitopes outside regions mutated in the B.1.351 and B.1.1.7 variants. In the small 56-69-year group, the increase in depth fell short of significance, most likely because of low power. Conclusions about previously exposed vaccinees were limited because only six or seven AZD1222 recipients were SARS-CoV-2 seropositive at baseline. Participants were mostly white British, with more females than males. The authors suggested clonal diversity may have been underestimated. CD4 TCRs associated with the vaccine covered the entire spike protein, and the dominant responses were in regions 160-218 and 743-854. A significant rise in spike-specific TCR breadth and depth was observed after two AZD1222 doses relative to day 0 and relative to MenACWY recipients. Because no day 14 peak-response samples were available, repertoires were characterized only after the peak T cell response.

From the cysteine through the phenylalanine, the CDR3 covers 16 amino acids. Only the CDR3 part of the read is kept: 48 bases, read in frame from the first base. The V and J ends are trimmed by 5 bases and 2 bases, leaving 19 bases between them. The germline V gene sets CDR1 to SGHTA and CDR2 to FQGNSA. The CDR3 regions of human TCRbeta chains were analyzed by immunosequencing. The study's processing was this. Repertoire TCRs were matched against a reference library of SARS-CoV-2-specific TCRs generated with the MIRA antigen-specificity platform. Breadth was defined as the fraction of unique TCRs that were SARS-CoV-2-associated, and depth was defined as the fraction of total T cells that were SARS-CoV-2-associated. Using the MIRA data, each spike-specific TCR was mapped to the spike region that the TCR reacts to and placed in a CD4 or CD8 class. Log10-transformed breadth and depth values were compared by one-way ANOVA with Sidak's multiple comparisons tests. What TCRdb holds here is the immuneACCESS table cut down to in-frame rearrangements. Part of the clones is not present; checked against another copy, under half of the missing clones reflect an unresolved V gene, and the others are unexplained. The V and J calls and clone size are taken from that table; D and trimming were inferred from the DNA. This sample lists about 150,000 clones; roughly 92% were detected once. Jointly, the top ten make up approximately 1.5% of the sample.

The TCR originated in an adult in good health. The sequencing used peripheral blood, collected on day 0 of AZD1222 vaccination. This chain joins TRBV7-2 to TRBJ2-7; TRBD2 might be the D gene, on 6 matching bases. CDR3 loop: CASSREWRGPTYEQYF. The sequenced DNA is TGTGCCAGCAGCCGTGAATGGAGGGGCCCAACCTACGAGCAGTACTTC. The CDR3, completed at both ends by the reference TRBV7-2 and TRBJ2-7 genes, gives the full variable domain GAGVSQSPSNKVTEKGKDVELRCDPISGHTALYWYRQSLGQGLEFLIYFQGNSAPDKSGLPSDRFSAERTGGSVSTLTIQRTQQEDSAVYLCASSREWRGPTYEQYFGPGTRLTVT.